Described below is a single TCR beta chain sequence and its context. Its specificity is not known. Time point noted: patch test 1, 2 weeks after DPC sensitization. Specified treatment: therapeutic diphenylcyclopropenone sensitization with weekly scalp DPC. These data belong to a study of human T cells and chemical hapten exposure. V lost 5 bases to trimming and J lost 6 bases; unmatched junction nucleotides: 2. Germline CDR1 and CDR2: SGHAT and FQDESV (reference sequence). The CDR3 loop spans 13 amino acids. Findings and caveats of the study: TCRs whose frequency exceeded 1 in 1000 remained the same following DPC sensitization.

Methods used by the authors: Between 23,224 and 690,600 TCRs appeared in each sample, and the median stood at roughly 100,000. TCRdb recomputed calls from the RACE reads with MiXCR, one row per CDR3 protein. TCRdb's processing, not the study's, gives the V and J calls here. Among roughly 200,000 distinct CDR3 sequences listed, around 20% were seen once. Source: whole blood, taken in connection with sensitization to the hapten diphenylcyclopropenone (DPC). This TCR was sampled from a woman aged 45-65 years with alopecia areata. Some clones in this sample may be carry-over from other donors' samples. The chain employs TRBV11-1 and TRBJ2-2, with 8 bases that match TRBD1. CDR3 bases: TGTGCCAGCAGCCGGACAGGGCCCGGGGAGCTGTTTTTT. Its protein product is CASSRTGPGELFF.